This T cell receptor (beta chain) was retrieved from a study of early T cells in non-severe SARS-CoV-2 infection. In the study overall: Sequenced bulk RNA came from whole blood that was unsorted, and chains were unpaired.

Findings of the study overall: Sequences matched to VDJdb favored anti-spike CD8 responses, while private and CD4 specificities were missed.

TCRdb used MiXCR to reprocess the 5' RACE reads, holding one entry per CDR3 protein. The table includes tens of thousands of distinct CDR3 sequences, around 20% detected once. This clonotype appeared a few times. The antigen is undetermined. The CDR3 consists of 15 residues. V was pared by 3 bases and J by 2 bases, with 14 bases between. Germline CDR1 is LGHDT and CDR2 is YNNKEL (reference sequence). The V and J genes are TRBV3-1 and TRBJ2-7; D is ambiguous. This clonotype was obtained from an adult who was a healthcare worker with PCR-confirmed SARS-CoV-2 infection or an uninfected control (not recorded which). Source: whole blood, taken at baseline. For the CDR3, the DNA is TGTGCCAGCAGCCATGTCCGGGTACCTACCTACGAGCAGTACTTC. Translation gives CASSHVRVPTYEQYF.